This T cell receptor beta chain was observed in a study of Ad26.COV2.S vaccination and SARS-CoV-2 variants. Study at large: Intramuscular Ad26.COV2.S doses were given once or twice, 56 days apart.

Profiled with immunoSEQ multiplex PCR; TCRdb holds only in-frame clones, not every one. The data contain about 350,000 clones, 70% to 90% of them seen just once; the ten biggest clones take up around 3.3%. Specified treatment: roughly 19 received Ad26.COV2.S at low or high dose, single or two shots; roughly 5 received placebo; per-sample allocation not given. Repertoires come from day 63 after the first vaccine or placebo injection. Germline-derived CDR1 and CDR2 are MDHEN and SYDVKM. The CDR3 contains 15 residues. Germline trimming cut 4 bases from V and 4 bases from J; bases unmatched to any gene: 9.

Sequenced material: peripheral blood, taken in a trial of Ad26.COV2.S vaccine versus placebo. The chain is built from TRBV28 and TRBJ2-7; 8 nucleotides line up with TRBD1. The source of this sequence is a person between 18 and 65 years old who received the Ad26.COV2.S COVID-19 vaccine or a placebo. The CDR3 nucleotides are TGTGCCAGCAGTTCCCGGGACAGGTCCTATTACGAGCAGTACTTC. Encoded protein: CASSSRDRSYYEQYF.